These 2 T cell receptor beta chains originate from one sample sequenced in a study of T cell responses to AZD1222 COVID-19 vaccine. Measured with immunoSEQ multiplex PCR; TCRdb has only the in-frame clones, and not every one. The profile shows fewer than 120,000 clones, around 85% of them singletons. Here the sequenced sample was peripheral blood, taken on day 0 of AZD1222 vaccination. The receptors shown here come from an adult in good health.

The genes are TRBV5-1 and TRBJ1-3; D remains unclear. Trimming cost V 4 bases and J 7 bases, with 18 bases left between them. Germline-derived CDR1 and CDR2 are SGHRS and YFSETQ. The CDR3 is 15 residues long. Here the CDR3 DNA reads TGCGCCAGCAGCCTGGACCAATCTAAGGGTAACACCATATATTTT. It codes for CASSLDQSKGNTIYF.

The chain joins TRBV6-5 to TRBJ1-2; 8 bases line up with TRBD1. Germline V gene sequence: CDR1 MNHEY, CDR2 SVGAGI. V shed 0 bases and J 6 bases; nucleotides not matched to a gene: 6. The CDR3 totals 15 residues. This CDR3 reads CASSYSRTGSNGYTF. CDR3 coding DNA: TGTGCCAGCAGTTACTCGCGGACAGGGTCTAATGGCTACACCTTC.